Listed here is a single T cell receptor beta chain. Its antigen is undetermined. The data originate from a study of PD-1 blockade in classical Hodgkin lymphoma. In the study overall: Treatment was intravenous nivolumab, 3 mg/kg every 2 weeks, until progression.

Every patient had relapsed following autologous stem cell transplantation, and cohorts differed in brentuximab vedotin exposure. Study-wide results and limits: Complete responders entered with baseline diversity on par with newly diagnosed patients, the results showed. According to reports, newly diagnosed patients had lower baseline TCR diversity than healthy donors, and relapsed/refractory patients had lower baseline TCR diversity still.

TCRdb's copy holds only in-frame clones and misses some; the assay was immunoSEQ multiplex PCR. The table has about 97,000 clones, roughly 88% seen once. This sequence originates from a human donor with classical Hodgkin lymphoma. This specimen was peripheral blood mononuclear cells (PBMCs), taken at baseline.

In nucleotides, the CDR3 is TGTGCCAGTAGTCCCCGGGGGCAGGCTAATGAAAAACTGTTTTTT. It codes for CASSPRGQANEKLFF. The chain employs TRBV19 and TRBJ1-4, with D perhaps matching TRBD1 (6 bases). V shed 5 bases and J shed 3 bases, with 13 bases lying between them. Per the germline V gene, CDR1 is LNHDA and CDR2 is SQIVND (reference sequence). The CDR3 sequence is 15 residues long.